Below are 15 T cell receptor beta chains sequenced from a single sample in a study of T cell clusters in autoimmune cytopenias. One tube held mixed TRB-A and TRB-B primer pools for touch-down PCR. TCRdb reanalyzed the multiplex PCR reads, giving one entry per CDR3 protein sequence and no DNA. This table holds just over 3,500 distinct CDR3 sequences. Each sample's input was 200 to 250 ng genomic DNA, 35,000 to 40,000 genome equivalents. Sequenced sample: peripheral blood. These receptor sequences come from a human donor with an autoimmune cytopenia or autoimmune hepatitis (not recorded which).

This clonotype is called medium-sized based on its frequency. The genes are TRBV30 and TRBJ1-5; TCRdb designates TRBD1, a call that cannot be tested without DNA. The CDR3 is 14 amino acids. The germline V gene encodes CDR1 GTSNPN and CDR2 SVGIG (reference sequence). CDR3 region: CAWSGQGGNQPQHF.

The chain joins TRBV20-1 to TRBJ2-5; absent DNA, TCRdb's TRBD1 call cannot be checked. CDR1 is DFQATT and CDR2 is SNEGSKA in the germline V gene (reference sequence). This CDR3 contains 14 residues. The CDR3 loop reads CSAPGGGAQETQYF.

According to its frequency, this clonotype is medium-sized (0.01 to 0.1%). This rearrangement joins TRBV6-2 or TRBV6-3 to TRBJ1-1; TCRdb gives TRBD1 as the D gene, but with no DNA this cannot be confirmed. The germline V gene encodes CDR1 MNHEY and CDR2 SVGEGT. The CDR3 contains 12 residues. CDR3: CASSYYRTEAFF.

By frequency, this clonotype is medium-sized (0.01 to 0.1%). The V gene is TRBV6-2 or TRBV6-3, the J gene TRBJ2-5; TCRdb gives TRBD1 as the D gene, but with no DNA this cannot be confirmed. The CDR3 contains 16 residues. Germline assignment: CDR1 MNHEY and CDR2 SVGEGT. CDR3 region: CASSKNRELQRETQYF.

Measured by frequency, this clonotype is medium-sized. This rearrangement joins TRBV6-2 or TRBV6-3 to TRBJ1-3. The CDR3 loop spans 12 amino acids. Germline V CDR1 and CDR2: MNHEY, SVGEGT. The CDR3 loop reads CASSHTRNTIYF.

This chain links TRBV6-1 with TRBJ1-5; absent DNA, TCRdb's TRBD1 call cannot be checked. Germline assignment: CDR1 MNHNS and CDR2 SASEGT. The length of the CDR3 is 15 residues. The CDR3 loop is CASSESGRNNQPQHF.

This clonotype is identified as medium-sized (0.01 to 0.1%) from frequency. The V call is TRBV6-6, the J call TRBJ2-3; TCRdb picks TRBD2, but there is no DNA to check that call. This CDR3 region has 13 residues. The germline CDR1 and CDR2 sequences are MNHNY and SVGAGI (reference sequence). The CDR3: CASLGPPADTQYF.

This clonotype registers medium-sized (0.01 to 0.1%) by frequency. The chain joins TRBV15 to TRBJ2-1. The length of the CDR3 is 16 residues. Germline CDR1 reads LNHNV; CDR2 reads YYDKDF (reference sequence). This CDR3 is CATSRDYTYNHNEQFF. The entire variable domain, with the rest obtained from reference TRBV15 and TRBJ2-1, is as follows: DAMVIQNPRYQVTQFGKPVTLSCSQTLNHNVMYWYQQKSSQAPKLLFHYYDKDFNNEADTPDNFQSRRPNTSFCFLDIRSPGLGDTAMYLCATSRDYTYNHNEQFFGPGTRLTVL.

The V call is TRBV12-3 or TRBV12-4, the J call TRBJ1-6; TCRdb names TRBD1, which stays unverified in the absence of DNA. This CDR3 has 15 amino acids. The CDR3 region is CASSLVGTGRSPLHF.

This clonotype shows up as medium-sized (0.01 to 0.1%) by frequency. This chain links TRBV5-6 with TRBJ2-3. This CDR3 is 14 amino acids long. CDR1 and CDR2 from the germline V gene are SGHDT and YYEEEE. CDR3 sequence reads: CASSMIHDTDTQYF.

This clonotype ranks as medium-sized in terms of frequency. This chain connects TRBV12-3 or TRBV12-4 to TRBJ1-2; TCRdb designates TRBD1, a call that cannot be tested without DNA. CDR3 length: 16 residues. The CDR3 loop is CASSLVGTGGAAGYTF.

This chain uses TRBV18 with TRBJ1-2; with no DNA, the TCRdb D assignment of TRBD1 cannot be verified. The CDR3 covers 14 residues. Germline V gives CDR1 KGHSH, CDR2 LQKENI. The chain's CDR3 is CASSPDRGDFGYTF.

According to its frequency, this clonotype is medium-sized. This chain connects TRBV6-4 to TRBJ2-3; TCRdb outputs TRBD2, but without DNA this stays unchecked. Germline CDR1 is MRHNA and CDR2 is SNTAGT. The CDR3 spans 15 residues. The CDR3 is CASSDSSGGGDTQYF.

This clonotype is deemed medium-sized by its frequency. The V call is TRBV30, the J call TRBJ1-5; the TCRdb D gene call, TRBD1, has no DNA to confirm it. The CDR3 is made up of 13 amino acids. The germline CDR1 and CDR2 sequences are GTSNPN and SVGIG (reference sequence). CDR3 residues: CACKDGNNQPQHF.

V and J are TRBV7-4 and TRBJ2-5; the D gene TCRdb calls, TRBD1, cannot be checked with no DNA. Germline CDR1 is SGHVT and CDR2 is SQSDAQ. This CDR3 is 15 amino acids long. The CDR3 sequence is CASSFFQGAGETQYF.